This TCR beta chain emerged from a study of cytomegalovirus exposure and HLA in healthy donors. Participants comprised healthy donors of bone marrow. PCR involved 60 Vbeta and 13 Jbeta primers. Produced via immunoSEQ multiplex PCR; TCRdb's table is partial and in-frame only. The sample consists of about 250,000 clones, roughly two thirds of them appearing once. Germline loops: CDR1 MRHNA, CDR2 SNTAGT. This CDR3 is 15 amino acids long. Losses at the gene ends were 3 bases for V and 2 bases for J; bases not matched to a gene: 4. This TCR came from a female donor in good health and CMV-seronegative. The sequencing input was PBMCs. This chain connects TRBV6-4 to TRBJ2-1, with 7 bases aligning to TRBD2. The CDR3 sequence: CASSDRLAAYNEQFF. The CDR3 nucleotides read TGTGCCAGCAGTGATAGGCTAGCGGCCTACAATGAGCAGTTCTTC.